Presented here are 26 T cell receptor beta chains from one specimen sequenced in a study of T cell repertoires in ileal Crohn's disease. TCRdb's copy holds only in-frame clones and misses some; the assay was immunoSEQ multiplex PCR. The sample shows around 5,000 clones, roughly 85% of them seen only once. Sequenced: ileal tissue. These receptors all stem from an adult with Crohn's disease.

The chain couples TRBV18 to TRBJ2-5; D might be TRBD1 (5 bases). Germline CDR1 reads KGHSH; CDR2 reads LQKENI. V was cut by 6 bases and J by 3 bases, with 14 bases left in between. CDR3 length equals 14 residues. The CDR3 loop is CASSPAGREETQYF. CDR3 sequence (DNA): TGTGCCAGCTCCCCGGCTGGCAGGGAAGAGACCCAGTACTTC.

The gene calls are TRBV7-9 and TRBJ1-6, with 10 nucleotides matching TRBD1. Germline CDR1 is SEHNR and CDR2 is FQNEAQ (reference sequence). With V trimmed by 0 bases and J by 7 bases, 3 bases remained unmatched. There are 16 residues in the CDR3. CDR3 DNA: TGTGCCAGCAGCTTAGCATTGGGACAGGGGAATTCACCCCTCCACTTT. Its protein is CASSLALGQGNSPLHF.

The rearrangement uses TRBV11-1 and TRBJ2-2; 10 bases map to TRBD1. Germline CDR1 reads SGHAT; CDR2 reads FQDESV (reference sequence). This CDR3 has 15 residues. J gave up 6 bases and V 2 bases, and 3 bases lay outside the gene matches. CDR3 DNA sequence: TGTGCCAGCAGCTTACGACAGGGGGCTTCCGGGGAGCTGTTTTTT. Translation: CASSLRQGASGELFF.

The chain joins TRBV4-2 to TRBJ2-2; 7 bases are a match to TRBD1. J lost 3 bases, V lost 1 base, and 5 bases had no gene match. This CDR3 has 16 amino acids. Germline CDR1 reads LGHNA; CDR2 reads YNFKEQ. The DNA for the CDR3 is TGTGCCAGCAGCCAAGGAAGGGGGCTGGACACCGGGGAGCTGTTTTTT. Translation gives CASSQGRGLDTGELFF.

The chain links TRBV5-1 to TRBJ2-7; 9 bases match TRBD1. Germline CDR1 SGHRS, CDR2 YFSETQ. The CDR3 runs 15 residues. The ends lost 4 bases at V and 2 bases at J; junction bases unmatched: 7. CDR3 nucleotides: TGCGCCAGCAGCGGCACAGGGGGCATCACCTACGAGCAGTACTTC. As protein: CASSGTGGITYEQYF.

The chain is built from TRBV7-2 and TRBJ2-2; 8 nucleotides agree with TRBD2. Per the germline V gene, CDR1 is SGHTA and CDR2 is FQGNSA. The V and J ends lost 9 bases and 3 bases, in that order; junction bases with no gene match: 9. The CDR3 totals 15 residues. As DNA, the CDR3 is TGTGCCAGTGGTGAGGCTAGCGGGTACACCGGGGAGCTGTTTTTT. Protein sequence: CASGEASGYTGELFF.

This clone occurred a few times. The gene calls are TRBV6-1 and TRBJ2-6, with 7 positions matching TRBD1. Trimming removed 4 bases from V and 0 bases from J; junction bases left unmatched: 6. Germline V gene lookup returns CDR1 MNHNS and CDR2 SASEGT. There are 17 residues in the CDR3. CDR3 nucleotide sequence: TGTGCCAGCAGTGGAGCAGGGGGACCCTCTGGGGCCAACGTCCTGACTTTC. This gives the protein CASSGAGGPSGANVLTF.

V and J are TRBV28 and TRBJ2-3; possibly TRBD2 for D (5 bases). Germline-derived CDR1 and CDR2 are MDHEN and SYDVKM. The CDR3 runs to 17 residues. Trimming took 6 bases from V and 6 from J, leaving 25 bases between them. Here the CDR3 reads CASSTPLSTTEGDTQYF. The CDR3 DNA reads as TGTGCCAGCAGCACCCCCCTCTCGACTACTGAGGGCGATACGCAGTATTTT.

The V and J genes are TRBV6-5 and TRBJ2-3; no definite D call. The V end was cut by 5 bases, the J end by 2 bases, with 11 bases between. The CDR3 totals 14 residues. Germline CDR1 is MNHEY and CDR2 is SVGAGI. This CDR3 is CASSKEHLTDTQYF. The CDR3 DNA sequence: TGTGCCAGCAGTAAGGAGCATCTCACAGATACGCAGTATTTT.

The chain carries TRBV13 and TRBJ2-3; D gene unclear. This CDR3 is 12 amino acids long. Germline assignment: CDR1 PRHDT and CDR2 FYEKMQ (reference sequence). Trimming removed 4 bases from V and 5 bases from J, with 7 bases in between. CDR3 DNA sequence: TGTGCCAGCAGCTGGCAGAAAGATACGCAGTATTTT. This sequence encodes CASSWQKDTQYF.

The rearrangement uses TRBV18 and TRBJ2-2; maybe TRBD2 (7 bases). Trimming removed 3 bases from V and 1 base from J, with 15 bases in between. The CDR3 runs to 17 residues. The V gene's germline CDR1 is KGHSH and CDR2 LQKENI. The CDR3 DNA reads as TGTGCCAGCTCACCGGCGGGGGCCCGTCTGAACACCGGGGAGCTGTTTTTT. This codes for CASSPAGARLNTGELFF.

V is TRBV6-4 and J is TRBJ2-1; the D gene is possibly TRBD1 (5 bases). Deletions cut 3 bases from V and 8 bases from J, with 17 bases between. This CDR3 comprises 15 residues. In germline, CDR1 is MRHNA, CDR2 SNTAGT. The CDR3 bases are TGTGCCAGCAGTGAATGGGGCAGGGTTGAGGATGAGCAGTTCTTC. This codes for CASSEWGRVEDEQFF.

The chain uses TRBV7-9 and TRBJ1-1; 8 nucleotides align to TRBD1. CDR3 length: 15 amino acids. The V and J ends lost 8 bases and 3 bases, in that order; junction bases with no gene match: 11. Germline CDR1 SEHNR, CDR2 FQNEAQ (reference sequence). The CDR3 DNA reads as TGTGCCAGCTTAGGACAGGGACTTGGGCACACTGAAGCTTTCTTT. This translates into CASLGQGLGHTEAFF.

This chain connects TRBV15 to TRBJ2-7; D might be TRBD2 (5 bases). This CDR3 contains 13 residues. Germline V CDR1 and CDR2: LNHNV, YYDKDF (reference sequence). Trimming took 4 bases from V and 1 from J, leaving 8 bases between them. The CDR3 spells CATSTAESYEQYF. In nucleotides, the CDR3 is TGTGCCACCAGCACAGCGGAATCCTACGAGCAGTACTTC. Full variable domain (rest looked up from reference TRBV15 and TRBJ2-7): DAMVIQNPRYQVTQFGKPVTLSCSQTLNHNVMYWYQQKSSQAPKLLFHYYDKDFNNEADTPDNFQSRRPNTSFCFLDIRSPGLGDTAMYLCATSTAESYEQYFGPGTRLTVT.

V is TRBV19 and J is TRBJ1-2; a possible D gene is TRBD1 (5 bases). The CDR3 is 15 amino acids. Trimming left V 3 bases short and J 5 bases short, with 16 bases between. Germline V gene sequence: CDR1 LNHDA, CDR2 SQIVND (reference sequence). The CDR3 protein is CASSIPSRESYGYTF. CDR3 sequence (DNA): TGTGCCAGTAGTATCCCGAGCAGGGAAAGTTATGGCTACACCTTC.

The CDR3 nucleotides read TGTGCCAGCAGTTCGGCTAGCGGGGGGGTAGAGACCCAGTACTTC. Translating it yields CASSSASGGVETQYF. V gene TRBV28 combines with J gene TRBJ2-5; 12 bases line up with TRBD2. Germline assignment: CDR1 MDHEN and CDR2 SYDVKM. Losses at the gene ends were 4 bases for V and 4 bases for J; bases not matched to a gene: 4. The CDR3 has 15 residues. The full variable domain, rest sourced from reference TRBV28 and TRBJ2-5, is DVKVTQSSRYLVKRTGEKVFLECVQDMDHENMFWYRQDPGLGLRLIYFSYDVKMKEKGDIPEGYSVSREKKERFSLILESASTNQTSMYLCASSSASGGVETQYFGPGTRLLVL.

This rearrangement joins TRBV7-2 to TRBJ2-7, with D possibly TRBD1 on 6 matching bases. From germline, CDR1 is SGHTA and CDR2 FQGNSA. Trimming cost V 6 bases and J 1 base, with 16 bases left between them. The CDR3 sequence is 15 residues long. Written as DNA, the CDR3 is TGTGCCAGCAGTTTTCCTTCGGGACAATCCTACGAGCAGTACTTC. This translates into CASSFPSGQSYEQYF.

CDR3 residues: CASSSGGGNTIYF. In DNA, the CDR3 is TGTGCCAGCAGCTCAGGGGGGGGAAACACCATATATTTT. V usage is TRBV6-6 and J usage is TRBJ1-3; 7 nucleotides line up with TRBD1. This CDR3 has 13 residues. The V segment lost 6 bases and the J segment 4 bases; nucleotides outside the gene matches: 3. Germline values: CDR1 MNHNY, CDR2 SVGAGI (reference sequence).

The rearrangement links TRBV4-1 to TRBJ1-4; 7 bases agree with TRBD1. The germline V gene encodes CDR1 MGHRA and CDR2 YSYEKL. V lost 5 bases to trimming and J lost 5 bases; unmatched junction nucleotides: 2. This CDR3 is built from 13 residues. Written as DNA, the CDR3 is TGCGCCAGCAGCTCACAGGGGAATGAAAAACTGTTTTTT. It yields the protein CASSSQGNEKLFF.

The CDR3 sequence is CASSAGSSYGYTF. Written as DNA, the CDR3 is TGTGCCAGCAGCGCCGGGTCGAGCTATGGCTACACCTTC. V gene TRBV11-2 combines with J gene TRBJ1-2; D remains ambiguous. The CDR3 loop spans 13 amino acids. V gave up 5 bases and J gave up 4 bases, with 11 bases separating them. Per the germline V gene, CDR1 is SGHAT and CDR2 is FQNNGV. Supplemented by reference TRBV11-2 and TRBJ1-2, the full variable domain reads EAGVAQSPRYKIIEKRQSVAFWCNPISGHATLYWYQQILGQGPKLLIQFQNNGVVDDSQLPKDRFSAERLKGVDSTLKIQPAKLEDSAVYLCASSAGSSYGYTFGSGTRLTVV.

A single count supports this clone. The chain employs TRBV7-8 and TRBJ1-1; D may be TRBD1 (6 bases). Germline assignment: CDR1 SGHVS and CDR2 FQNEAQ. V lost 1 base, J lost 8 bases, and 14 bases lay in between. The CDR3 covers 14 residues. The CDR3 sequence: CASSLEWGGQEAFF. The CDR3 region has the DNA TGTGCCAGCAGCTTAGAGTGGGGGGGGCAAGAAGCTTTCTTT.

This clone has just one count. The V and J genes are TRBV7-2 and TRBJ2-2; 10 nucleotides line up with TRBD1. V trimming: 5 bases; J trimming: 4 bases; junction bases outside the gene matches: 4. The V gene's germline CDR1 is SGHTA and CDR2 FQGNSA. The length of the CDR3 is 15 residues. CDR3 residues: CASSRQGAFTGELFF. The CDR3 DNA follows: TGTGCCAGCAGCCGACAGGGGGCCTTCACCGGGGAGCTGTTTTTT.

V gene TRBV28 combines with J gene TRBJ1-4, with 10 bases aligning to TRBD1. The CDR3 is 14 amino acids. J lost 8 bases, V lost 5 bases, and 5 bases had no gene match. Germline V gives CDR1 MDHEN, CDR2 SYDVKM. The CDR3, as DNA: TGTGCCAGCAGTCCGGGACAGGGGAGAGAAAAACTGTTTTTT. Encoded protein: CASSPGQGREKLFF.

CDR3 loop: CASSDLSGGPTDTQYF. DNA of the CDR3: TGTGCCAGCAGTGACCTTAGCGGGGGGCCCACAGATACGCAGTATTTT. The chain employs TRBV6-4 and TRBJ2-3; the match to TRBD2 covers 10 bases. The V and J ends lost 2 bases and 2 bases, in that order; junction bases with no gene match: 4. The germline V gene has CDR1 MRHNA and CDR2 SNTAGT. The CDR3 runs to 16 residues.

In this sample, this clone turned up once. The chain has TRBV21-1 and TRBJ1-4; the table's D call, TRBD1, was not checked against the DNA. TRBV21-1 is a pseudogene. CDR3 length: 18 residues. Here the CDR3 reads CASSKGTGGRPTNEKLFF. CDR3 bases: TGTGCCAGCAGCAAAGGGACAGGGGGCAGGCCAACTAATGAAAAACTGTTTTTT.

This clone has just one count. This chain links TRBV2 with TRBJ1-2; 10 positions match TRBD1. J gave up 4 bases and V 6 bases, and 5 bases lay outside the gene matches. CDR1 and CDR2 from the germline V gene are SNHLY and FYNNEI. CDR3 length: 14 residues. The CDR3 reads CASSPGQGVYGYTF. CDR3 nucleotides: TGTGCCAGCAGCCCTGGACAGGGGGTCTATGGCTACACCTTC. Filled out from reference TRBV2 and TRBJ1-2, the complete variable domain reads EPEVTQTPSHQVTQMGQEVILRCVPISNHLYFYWYRQILGQKVEFLVSFYNNEISEKSEIFDDQFSVERPDGSNFTLKIRSTKLEDSAMYFCASSPGQGVYGYTFGSGTRLTVV.